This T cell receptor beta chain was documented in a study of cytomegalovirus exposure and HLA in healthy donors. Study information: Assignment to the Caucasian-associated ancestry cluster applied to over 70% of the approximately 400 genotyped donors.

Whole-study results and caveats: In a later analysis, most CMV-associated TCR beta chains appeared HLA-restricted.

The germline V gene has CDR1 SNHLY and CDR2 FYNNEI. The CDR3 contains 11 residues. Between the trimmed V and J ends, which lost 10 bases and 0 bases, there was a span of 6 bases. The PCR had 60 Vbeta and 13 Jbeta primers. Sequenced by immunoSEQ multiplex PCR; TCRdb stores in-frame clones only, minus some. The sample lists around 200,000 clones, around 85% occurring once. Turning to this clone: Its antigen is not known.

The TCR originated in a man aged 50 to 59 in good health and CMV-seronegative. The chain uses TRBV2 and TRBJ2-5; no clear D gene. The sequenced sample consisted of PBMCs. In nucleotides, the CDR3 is TGTGCCACGGAGTACCAAGAGACCCAGTACTTC. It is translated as CATEYQETQYF.